What follows are 24 T cell receptor beta chains derived from one specimen sequenced in a study of CD8 T cells in Susac syndrome. About 0.5 to 1 ug RNA was reverse transcribed with random hexamers. From the immunoSEQ multiplex PCR reads, TCRdb called clonotypes with MiXCR, one entry per CDR3 protein. The profile covers approximately 200,000 distinct CDR3 sequences, with approximately 95% appearing a single time and approximately 0.075% taken by the ten largest. Material for sequencing was CD4+ T cells from PBMCs. Every receptor here comes from a human donor with multiple sclerosis.

This clonotype occurred a few times. The rearrangement links TRBV6-6 to TRBJ1-1; D remains unclear. The CDR3 is 10 amino acids. CDR1 and CDR2 from the germline V gene are MNHNY and SVGAGI (reference sequence). The ends were cut back, 2 bases at V and 5 bases at J, with 0 bases in the middle. The CDR3 sequence is CASSYTEAFF. The CDR3, as DNA: TGTGCCAGCAGTTACACTGAAGCTTTCTTT.

This rearrangement joins TRBV18 to TRBJ2-6; TRBD1 might be the D (7 bases). Germline CDR1 reads KGHSH; CDR2 reads LQKENI. Deletions cut 3 bases from V and 0 bases from J, with 15 bases between. This CDR3 comprises 18 residues. DNA for the CDR3: TGTGCCAGCTCACCCCTCACGGGGGACAGCTCTGGGGCCAACGTCCTGACTTTC. Translating it yields CASSPLTGDSSGANVLTF.

The rearrangement joins TRBV5-1 to TRBJ2-4; possible D gene TRBD1, 6 bases. Between the trimmed V and J ends, which lost 4 bases and 7 bases, there was a span of 9 bases. Germline CDR1 and CDR2: SGHRS and YFSETQ. The CDR3 has 12 amino acids. CDR3 region: CASSAQGNIQYF. For the CDR3, the DNA is TGCGCCAGCAGCGCCCAGGGGAACATTCAGTACTTC.

The J gene is TRBJ2-3, the V gene TRBV12-5; 10 nucleotides align to TRBD1. CDR1 and CDR2 from the germline V gene are LGHNT and FRNRAP. The CDR3 extends over 15 amino acids. V lost 5 bases to trimming and J lost 5 bases; unmatched junction nucleotides: 7. In DNA form, the CDR3 reads TGTGCTAGTGGTCAGACAGGGGGCATCGGAGATACGCAGTATTTT. Residues: CASGQTGGIGDTQYF.

This clonotype was observed a single time. This chain links TRBV6-2 or TRBV6-3 with TRBJ1-5, with D uncertain. V dropped 6 bases and J dropped 7 bases, with 10 bases sitting between them. The CDR3 has 12 residues. Germline CDR1 is MNHEY and CDR2 is SVGEGT. This CDR3 is CASRTEGQPQHF. The CDR3, as DNA: TGTGCCAGCAGAACGGAGGGACAGCCCCAGCATTTT.

J is TRBJ2-3 and V is TRBV9; the D is unclear. V dropped 0 bases and J dropped 3 bases, with 5 bases sitting between them. Germline loops: CDR1 SGDLS, CDR2 YYNGEE. There are 13 residues in the CDR3. CDR3 residues: CASSVDWTDTQYF. Here the CDR3 DNA reads TGTGCCAGCAGCGTAGATTGGACAGATACGCAGTATTTT.

This rearrangement joins TRBV7-2 to TRBJ2-3; weak D call: TRBD1 (5 bases). The CDR3 has 12 amino acids. With 2 bases removed from V and 11 bases from J, the gap between germline ends came to 11 bases. Germline lookup yields CDR1 SGHTA and CDR2 FQGNSA. Here the CDR3 reads CASSLFGARQYF. The CDR3 coding sequence is TGTGCCAGCAGCTTATTTGGGGCAAGGCAGTATTTT.

This chain joins TRBV6-2 or TRBV6-3 and TRBJ1-6; D is unclear. Germline lookup yields CDR1 MNHEY and CDR2 SVGEGT. Trimming left V 5 bases short and J 0 bases short, with 8 bases between. The CDR3 contains 15 residues. The CDR3 region is CASSTRSSYNSPLHF. The DNA of the CDR3 is TGTGCCAGCAGTACGCGGAGCTCCTATAATTCACCCCTCCACTTT.

The count of this clonotype is one. The chain recombines TRBV7-8 with TRBJ2-1, with 10 bases aligning to TRBD2. J lost 4 bases, V lost 4 bases, and 10 bases had no gene match. The germline CDR1 and CDR2 sequences are SGHVS and FQNEAQ. The length of the CDR3 is 17 residues. The CDR3 DNA follows: TGTGCCAGCAGCTCCCGGGATAGCGGGGGGCTGTACAATGAGCAGTTCTTC. It translates to CASSSRDSGGLYNEQFF.

The V call is TRBV29-1, the J call TRBJ2-5, with D maybe TRBD1 (5 bases). In germline, CDR1 is SQVTM, CDR2 ANQGSEA. CDR3 length equals 13 residues. Between the trimmed V and J ends, which lost 4 bases and 5 bases, there was a span of 14 bases. The CDR3 bases are TGCAGCGTTGTAAATCAGGGAACCGAGACCCAGTACTTC. It specifies CSVVNQGTETQYF.

This rearrangement joins TRBV7-2 to TRBJ1-5; D is undetermined. CDR3 length equals 13 residues. The germline V and J ends were trimmed by 3 bases and 2 bases, with 5 bases remaining between them. Germline CDR1 is SGHTA and CDR2 is FQGNSA. The DNA of the CDR3 is TGTGCCAGCAGCTTTAGCGGCAATCAGCCCCAGCATTTT. Its protein is CASSFSGNQPQHF.

The chain links TRBV7-8 to TRBJ1-5; D unresolved. V lost 1 base and J lost 7, with 17 bases in between. Per the germline V gene, CDR1 is SGHVS and CDR2 is FQNEAQ. The CDR3 consists of 16 residues. Here the CDR3 DNA reads TGTGCCAGCAGCTTAGTCGGCGGGCCGATAAGCCAGCCCCAGCATTTT. Encoded protein: CASSLVGGPISQPQHF. Complete variable domain (other parts from reference TRBV7-8 and TRBJ1-5): GAGVSQSPRYKVAKRGQDVALRCDPISGHVSLFWYQQALGQGPEFLTYFQNEAQLDKSGLPSDRFFAERPEGSVSTLKIQRTQQEDSAVYLCASSLVGGPISQPQHFGDGTRLSIL.

This sequence joins TRBV29-1 and TRBJ2-3; TRBD1 might be the D (6 bases). The CDR3 length is 13 residues. Between the trimmed V and J ends, which lost 6 bases and 6 bases, there was a span of 16 bases. Germline lookup yields CDR1 SQVTM and CDR2 ANQGSEA. CDR3 residues: CSVETGALDTQYF. The DNA of the CDR3 is TGCAGCGTGGAGACAGGTGCCCTTGATACGCAGTATTTT.

The chain couples TRBV10-3 to TRBJ2-3; 10 bases align to TRBD1. V was clipped by 4 bases and J by 4 bases; unmatched bases: 5. The CDR3 is 15 residues long. Per the germline V gene, CDR1 is ENHRY and CDR2 is SYGVKD. CDR3 residues: CAISGWDRGPDTQYF. The DNA for the CDR3 is TGTGCCATCAGTGGTTGGGACAGGGGACCAGATACGCAGTATTTT.

This clonotype was observed a single time. The genes are TRBV20-1 and TRBJ1-2, with a weak D call TRBD1 (6 bases). V was shortened by 4 bases and J by 8 bases, with 14 bases between the two germline ends. In germline, CDR1 is DFQATT, CDR2 SNEGSKA (reference sequence). The CDR3 spans 12 residues. The CDR3 DNA reads TGCAGTGCTAACAGGGCAATGGGGGGCTACACCTTC. Encoded protein: CSANRAMGGYTF.

The V gene is TRBV5-1, the J gene TRBJ1-5; TRBD1 is a possible D gene (5 bases). Trimming stripped 4 bases from V and 11 bases from J, with 19 bases between. CDR3 length: 14 amino acids. The germline V gene has CDR1 SGHRS and CDR2 YFSETQ. Written as DNA, the CDR3 is TGCGCCAGCAGCCGAGACAGCCGTGGTGTGACCCAGCATTTT. The encoded protein is CASSRDSRGVTQHF.

The V gene is TRBV3-1, the J gene TRBJ1-1, with 7 nucleotides matching TRBD1. The V segment lost 4 bases and the J segment 3 bases; nucleotides outside the gene matches: 5. Germline CDR1 and CDR2: LGHDT and YNNKEL (reference sequence). There are 14 residues in the CDR3. The CDR3 DNA is TGTGCCAGCAGCCCCCGGGACAGATACACTGAAGCTTTCTTT. Translating gives CASSPRDRYTEAFF.

V gene TRBV3-1 combines with J gene TRBJ2-3; TRBD2 matches 9 bases. CDR3 length: 18 amino acids. Germline CDR1 and CDR2: LGHDT and YNNKEL (reference sequence). V lost 2 bases, J lost 2 bases, and 11 bases stayed unmatched. The CDR3 protein is CASSQFSPSGGPTDTQYF. The CDR3 DNA is TGTGCCAGCAGCCAATTTTCCCCGAGCGGGGGGCCCACAGATACGCAGTATTTT.

The chain is built from TRBV27 and TRBJ1-2; D might be TRBD1 (5 bases). From germline, CDR1 is MNHEY and CDR2 SMNVEV (reference sequence). The germline V and J ends were trimmed by 6 bases and 8 bases, with 22 bases remaining between them. The CDR3 has 15 residues. The CDR3 loop reads CASSPNQGYLGGYTF. The CDR3 nucleotides are TGTGCCAGCAGCCCCAACCAGGGCTATTTGGGAGGCTACACCTTC.

This chain joins TRBV7-2 and TRBJ1-4, with D unclear. The CDR3 length is 13 residues. Per the germline V gene, CDR1 is SGHTA and CDR2 is FQGNSA. Trimming cost V 3 bases and J 8 bases, with 10 bases left between them. The CDR3, as DNA: TGTGCCAGCAGCTTTAGGGCAGACGAAAAACTGTTTTTT. Its protein is CASSFRADEKLFF.

The V gene is TRBV3-1, the J gene TRBJ2-3; D is perhaps TRBD1 or TRBD2 (5 bases each). Trimming took 2 bases from V and 6 from J, leaving 12 bases between them. CDR1 and CDR2 from the germline V gene are LGHDT and YNNKEL (reference sequence). The CDR3 length is 14 residues. The CDR3 DNA reads as TGTGCCAGCAGCCAAACTAGTAGGGGCGATACGCAGTATTTT. Protein product: CASSQTSRGDTQYF.

The chain links TRBV23-1 to TRBJ2-7; D not certain. TRBV23-1 is filed as an ORF, its function uncertain. The germline V and J ends were trimmed by 6 bases and 2 bases, with 14 bases remaining between them. CDR3 size: 14 residues. CDR3: CASRGKRPTYEQYV. The DNA for the CDR3 is TGCGCCAGCAGGGGGAAGAGGCCTACCTACGAGCAGTACGTC.

The chain recombines TRBV30 with TRBJ2-7; weak D call: TRBD1 (6 bases). Germline CDR1 GTSNPN, CDR2 SVGIG (reference sequence). V was shortened by 3 bases and J by 3 bases, with 12 bases between the two germline ends. The CDR3 runs to 13 residues. The CDR3 sequence: CAWSRQAFYEQYF. CDR3 sequence (DNA): TGTGCCTGGAGCCGACAGGCTTTCTACGAGCAGTACTTC.

This chain uses TRBV24-1 with TRBJ2-1; 7 nucleotides align to TRBD2. V lost 2 bases, J lost 6 bases, and 12 bases stayed unmatched. CDR1 and CDR2 (germline): KGHDR, SFDVKD. The CDR3 spans 17 residues. The CDR3 sequence is CATSDSRTRFPVNEQFF. CDR3 DNA: TGTGCCACCAGTGATTCGAGGACTAGATTCCCCGTCAATGAGCAGTTCTTC.